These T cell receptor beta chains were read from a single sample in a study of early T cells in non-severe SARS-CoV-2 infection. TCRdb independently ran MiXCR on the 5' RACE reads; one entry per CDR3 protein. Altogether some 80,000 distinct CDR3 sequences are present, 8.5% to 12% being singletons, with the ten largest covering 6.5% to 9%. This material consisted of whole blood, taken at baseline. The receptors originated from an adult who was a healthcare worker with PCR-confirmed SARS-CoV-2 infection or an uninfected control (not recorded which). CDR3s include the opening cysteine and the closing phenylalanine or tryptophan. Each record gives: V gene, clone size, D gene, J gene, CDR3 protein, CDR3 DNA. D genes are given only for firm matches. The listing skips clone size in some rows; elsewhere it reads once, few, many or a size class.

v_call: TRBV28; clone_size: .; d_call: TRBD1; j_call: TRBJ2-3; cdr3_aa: CASSFSRTGGRDTQYF; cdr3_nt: TGTGCCAGCAGTTTTAGCCGGACAGGGGGCAGAGATACGCAGTATTTT
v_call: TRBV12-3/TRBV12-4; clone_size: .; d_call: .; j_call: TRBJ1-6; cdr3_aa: CASSPTENNSPLHF; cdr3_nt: TGTGCCAGCAGCCCAACTGAAAATAATTCACCCCTCCACTTT
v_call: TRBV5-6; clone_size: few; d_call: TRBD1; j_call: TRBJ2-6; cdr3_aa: CASRSTGTGSAGANVLTF; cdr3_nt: TGTGCCAGCAGATCCACCGGGACAGGGAGCGCTGGGGCCAACGTCCTGACTTTC
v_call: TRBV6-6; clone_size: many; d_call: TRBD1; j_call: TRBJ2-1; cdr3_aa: CASKRTGESSYNEQFF; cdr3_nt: TGTGCCAGCAAACGAACAGGGGAGAGCTCCTACAATGAGCAGTTCTTC
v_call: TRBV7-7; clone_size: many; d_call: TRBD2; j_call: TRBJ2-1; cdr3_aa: CASSSILAGGNEQFF; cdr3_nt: TGTGCCAGCAGCTCAATTTTAGCGGGAGGTAATGAGCAGTTCTTC
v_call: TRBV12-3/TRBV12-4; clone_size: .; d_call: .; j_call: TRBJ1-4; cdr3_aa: CASSLQSARRGEKLFF; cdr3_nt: TGTGCCAGCAGTTTACAATCGGCCCGGCGGGGTGAAAAACTGTTTTTT
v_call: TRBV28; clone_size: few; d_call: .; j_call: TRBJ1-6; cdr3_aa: CASRQAHQENSPLHF; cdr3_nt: TGTGCCAGCAGGCAGGCCCACCAAGAGAATTCACCCCTCCACTTT
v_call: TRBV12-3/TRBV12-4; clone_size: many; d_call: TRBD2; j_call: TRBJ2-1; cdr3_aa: CASSGGLLQFF; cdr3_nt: TGTGCCAGCAGTGGGGGACTATTACAGTTCTTC
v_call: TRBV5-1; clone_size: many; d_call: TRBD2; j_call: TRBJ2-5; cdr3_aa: CASSSLAGLDRAQETQYF; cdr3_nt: TGCGCCAGCAGCTCACTAGCGGGCTTAGATCGGGCCCAAGAGACCCAGTACTTC
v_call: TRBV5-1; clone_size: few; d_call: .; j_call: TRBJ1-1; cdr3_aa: CASSLGGRNTEAFF; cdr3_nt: TGCGCCAGCAGCTTGGGGGGCAGGAACACTGAAGCTTTCTTT
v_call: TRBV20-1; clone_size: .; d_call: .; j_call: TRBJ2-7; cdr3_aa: CSARASGNREPYEQYF; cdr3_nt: TGCAGTGCTAGAGCCTCCGGGAACAGAGAACCCTACGAGCAGTACTTC
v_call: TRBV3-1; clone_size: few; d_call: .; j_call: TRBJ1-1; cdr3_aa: CASSQRGPLSEVFF; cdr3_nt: TGTGCCAGCAGCCAACGGGGCCCGCTGTCTGAAGTTTTCTTT
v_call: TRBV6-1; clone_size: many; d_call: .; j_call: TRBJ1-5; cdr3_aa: CASNPAGRGVQPQHF; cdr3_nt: TGTGCCAGCAACCCTGCCGGCAGGGGAGTTCAGCCCCAGCATTTT
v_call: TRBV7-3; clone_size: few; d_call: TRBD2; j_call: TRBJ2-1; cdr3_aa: CASSSNSGSYNEQFF; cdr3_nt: TGTGCCAGCAGCTCCAATAGCGGGAGCTACAATGAGCAGTTCTTC
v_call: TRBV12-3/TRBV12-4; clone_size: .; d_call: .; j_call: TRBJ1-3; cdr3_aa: CASSPGRGGNTIYF; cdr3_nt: TGTGCCAGCAGCCCGGGCAGAGGAGGAAACACCATATATTTT
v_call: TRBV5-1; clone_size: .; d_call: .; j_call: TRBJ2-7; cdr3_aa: CASSLQEISEQYF; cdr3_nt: TGCGCCAGCAGCTTACAGGAAATCTCCGAGCAGTACTTC
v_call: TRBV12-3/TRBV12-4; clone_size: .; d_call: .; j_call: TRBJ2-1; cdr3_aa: CASSTRGRTPYGSYNEQFF; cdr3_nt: TGTGCCAGCAGCACGAGGGGGAGAACTCCCTACGGCTCCTACAATGAGCAGTTCTTC
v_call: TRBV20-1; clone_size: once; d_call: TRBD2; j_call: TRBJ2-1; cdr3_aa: CSQAQAGGPHNEQFF; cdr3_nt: TGCAGTCAGGCCCAAGCGGGAGGGCCACACAATGAGCAGTTCTTC
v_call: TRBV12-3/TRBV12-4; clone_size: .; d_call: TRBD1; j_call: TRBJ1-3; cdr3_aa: CASRPGQGTISGNTIYF; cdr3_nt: TGTGCCAGTCGACCGGGACAGGGGACCATCTCTGGAAACACCATATATTTT
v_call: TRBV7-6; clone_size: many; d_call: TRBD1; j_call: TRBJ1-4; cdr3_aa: CASSIDRGWSEKLFF; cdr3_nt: TGTGCCAGCAGCATCGACAGGGGTTGGAGTGAAAAACTGTTTTTT
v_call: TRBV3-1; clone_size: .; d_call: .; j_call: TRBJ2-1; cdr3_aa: CASSQDPPSVGEQFF; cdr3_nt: TGTGCCAGCAGCCAAGACCCTCCTAGCGTAGGTGAGCAGTTCTTC
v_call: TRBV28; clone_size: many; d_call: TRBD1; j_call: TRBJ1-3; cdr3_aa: CASSSHRGVENTIYF; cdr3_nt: TGTGCCAGCAGTTCCCACAGGGGTGTCGAAAACACCATATATTTT
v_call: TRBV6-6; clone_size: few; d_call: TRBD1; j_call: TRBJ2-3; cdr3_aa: CASSYSTGTTSTDTQYF; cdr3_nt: TGTGCCAGCAGTTACTCGACAGGGACAACTAGCACAGATACGCAGTATTTT
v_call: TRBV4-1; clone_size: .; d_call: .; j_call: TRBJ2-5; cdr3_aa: CASSQEVPTPRRETQYF; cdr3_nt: TGCGCCAGCAGCCAAGAGGTGCCTACCCCCAGGAGAGAGACCCAGTACTTC
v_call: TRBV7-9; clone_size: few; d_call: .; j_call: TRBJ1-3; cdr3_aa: CASTSLSGNTIYF; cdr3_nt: TGTGCCAGCACGTCACTCTCTGGAAACACCATATATTTT
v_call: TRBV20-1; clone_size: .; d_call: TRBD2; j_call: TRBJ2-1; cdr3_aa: CSASDRGGPTNEQFF; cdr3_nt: TGCAGTGCTAGTGACCGGGGAGGGCCGACGAATGAGCAGTTCTTC
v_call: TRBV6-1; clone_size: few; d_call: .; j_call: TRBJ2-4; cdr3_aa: CASTSDLTKNIQYF; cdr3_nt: TGTGCCAGCACTAGCGATCTTACCAAAAACATTCAGTACTTC
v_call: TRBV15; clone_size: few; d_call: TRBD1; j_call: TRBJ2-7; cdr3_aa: CATSSDRDRSTSPYEQYF; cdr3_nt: TGTGCCACCAGCAGTGACCGGGACAGGTCAACTTCACCCTACGAGCAGTACTTC
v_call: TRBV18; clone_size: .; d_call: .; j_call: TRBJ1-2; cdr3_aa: CASSNQRGYTF; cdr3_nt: TGTGCCAGCTCAAACCAACGGGGCTACACCTTC
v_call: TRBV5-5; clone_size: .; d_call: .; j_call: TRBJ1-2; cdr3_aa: CASNEAAAYGYTF; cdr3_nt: TGTGCCAGCAATGAAGCAGCGGCTTATGGCTACACCTTC
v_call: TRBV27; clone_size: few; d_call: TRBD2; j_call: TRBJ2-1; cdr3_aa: CASSSGTRGYNEQFF; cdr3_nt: TGTGCCAGCAGTTCCGGGACTAGGGGGTACAATGAGCAGTTCTTC
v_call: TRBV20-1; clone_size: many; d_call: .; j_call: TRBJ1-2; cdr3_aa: CSAEDGYGYTF; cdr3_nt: TGCAGTGCCGAGGATGGATACGGCTACACCTTC
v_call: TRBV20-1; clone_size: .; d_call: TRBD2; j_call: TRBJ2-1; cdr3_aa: CSARPSGSPYNEQFF; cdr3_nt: TGCAGTGCTAGACCCAGCGGGAGCCCCTACAATGAGCAGTTCTTC
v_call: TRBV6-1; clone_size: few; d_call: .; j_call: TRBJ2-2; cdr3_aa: CAGWASNTGELFF; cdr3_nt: TGTGCCGGGTGGGCATCGAACACCGGGGAGCTGTTTTTT
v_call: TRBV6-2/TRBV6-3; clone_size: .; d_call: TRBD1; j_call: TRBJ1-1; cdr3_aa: CASNGQGVAEAFF; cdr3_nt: TGTGCCAGCAACGGACAGGGGGTCGCTGAAGCTTTCTTT
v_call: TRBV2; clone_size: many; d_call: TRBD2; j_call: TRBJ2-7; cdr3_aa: CASRLAGVIYSYEQYF; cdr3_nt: TGTGCCAGCCGCCTAGCGGGCGTTATCTACTCCTACGAGCAGTACTTC
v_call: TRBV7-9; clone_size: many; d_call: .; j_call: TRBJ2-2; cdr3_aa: CASSIHTGELFF; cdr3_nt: TGTGCCAGCAGCATCCACACCGGGGAGCTGTTTTTT
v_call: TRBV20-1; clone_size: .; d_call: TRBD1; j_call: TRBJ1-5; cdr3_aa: CSAWDRAIAQHF; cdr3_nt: TGCAGTGCTTGGGACAGAGCCATAGCCCAGCATTTT
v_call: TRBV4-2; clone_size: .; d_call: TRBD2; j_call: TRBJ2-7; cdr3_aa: CASSQVRLRGEGEQYF; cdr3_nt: TGTGCCAGCAGCCAAGTTCGGCTTCGGGGGGAAGGGGAGCAGTACTTC
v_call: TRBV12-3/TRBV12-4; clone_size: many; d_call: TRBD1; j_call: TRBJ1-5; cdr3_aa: CASSLVGQGAVQHF; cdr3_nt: TGTGCCAGCAGTTTAGTAGGACAGGGGGCGGTCCAGCATTTT
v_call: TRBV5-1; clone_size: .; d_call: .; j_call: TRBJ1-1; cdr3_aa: CASSSTQGQRAFF; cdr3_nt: TGCGCCAGCAGCTCCACCCAAGGGCAGCGAGCTTTCTTT